A selection of T cell receptor beta chains follows, all from one sample in a study of Tregs in tolerant kidney transplant recipients. Clones were read by immunoSEQ multiplex PCR, and TCRdb kept only the in-frame ones, dropping some. The repertoire consists of more than 15,000 clones, with approximately 90% occurring once and the leading ten covering around 13%. Sequencing was performed on CD8+ T cells from blood. These receptors originate from a human donor in good health. CDR3s include the opening cysteine and the closing phenylalanine or tryptophan. A D gene is named only where the DNA matches it firmly. The size entry is marked missing in some rows and otherwise reads once, few, many or a size class.

>-|TRBJ2-2|TRBV23-1|-
CASSQSGQGNGTGELFF
TGCGCCAGCAGTCAATCGGGGCAGGGAAACGGCACCGGGGAGCTGTTTTTT
>-|TRBJ2-2|TRBV7-8|-
CASSPLAGPRELFF
TGTGCCAGCAGCCCCCTGGCGGGCCCCCGGGAGCTGTTTTTT
>-|TRBJ2-3|TRBV10-3|TRBD2
CAISESGTSGSSRDTQYF
TGTGCCATCAGTGAGTCGGGGACTAGCGGGAGTAGTCGAGATACGCAGTATTTT
>-|TRBJ2-1|TRBV7-6|-
CASSLALRDSVLRDEQFF
TGTGCCAGCAGCTTAGCGCTGAGAGACTCCGTCCTACGAGATGAGCAGTTCTTC
>-|TRBJ2-3|TRBV27|-
CASTSRVGVGTDTQYF
TGTGCCAGCACCTCCCGGGTGGGTGTGGGCACAGATACGCAGTATTTT
>-|TRBJ2-1|TRBV10-2|-
CASSESREVIGYNEQFF
TGCGCCAGCAGTGAGTCGAGGGAGGTTATAGGGTACAATGAGCAGTTCTTC
>-|TRBJ2-7|TRBV9|TRBD1
CASSGDSLEQYF
TGTGCCAGCAGCGGGGACAGTCTCGAGCAGTACTTC
>few|TRBJ1-5|TRBV7-6|TRBD1
CASSPEQGVQPQHF
TGTGCCAGCAGCCCCGAACAGGGGGTTCAGCCCCAGCATTTT
>once|TRBJ2-3|TRBV9|-
CASSVPGKGSGGETDTQYF
TGTGCCAGCAGTGTCCCGGGGAAAGGTAGCGGAGGGGAAACAGATACGCAGTATTTT
>-|TRBJ2-5|TRBV4-2|-
CASSQESRMETQYF
TGTGCCAGCAGCCAAGAATCCAGAATGGAGACCCAGTACTTC
>once|TRBJ2-7|TRBV6-5|-
CASRGALGDPYEQYF
TGTGCCAGCAGGGGGGCGTTGGGAGATCCCTACGAGCAGTACTTC
>-|TRBJ1-4|TRBV14|-
CASSRRQFNEKLFF
TGTGCCAGCAGCCGTAGACAGTTTAATGAAAAACTGTTTTTT
>-|TRBJ2-3|TRBV5-4|TRBD1
CASSPGQGRDTQYF
TGTGCCAGCAGCCCTGGACAGGGGCGGGATACGCAGTATTTT
>-|TRBJ1-1|TRBV4-1|-
CASSQVQSTNTEAFF
TGCGCCAGCAGCCAGGTGCAGAGTACGAACACTGAAGCTTTCTTT
>-|TRBJ1-5|TRBV11-2|-
CASSLTGANNQPQHF
TGTGCCAGCAGCTTAACCGGGGCGAACAATCAGCCCCAGCATTTT
>-|TRBJ2-2|TRBV7-2|-
CASSPLSAPGELFF
TGTGCCAGCAGCCCTCTATCGGCCCCCGGGGAGCTGTTTTTT
>once|TRBJ2-7|TRBV15|TRBD2
CATSRARTSGSYEQYF
TGTGCCACCAGCAGAGCGCGGACTAGCGGGAGCTACGAGCAGTACTTC
>-|TRBJ1-1|TRBV5-1|-
CASSLAGNTEAFF
TGCGCCAGCAGCTTGGCCGGGAACACTGAAGCTTTCTTT
>-|TRBJ1-5|TRBV7-8|TRBD1
CASSLPGQMSNQPQHF
TGTGCCAGCAGCCTCCCGGGACAGATGAGCAATCAGCCCCAGCATTTT
>-|TRBJ2-7|TRBV7-9|-
CASSATWRDPLYEQYF
TGTGCCAGCAGCGCCACTTGGAGGGACCCCCTGTACGAGCAGTACTTC
>once|TRBJ2-2|TRBV4-3|-
CASSQSGLPPTGELFF
TGCGCCAGCAGCCAATCGGGACTCCCTCCAACCGGGGAGCTGTTTTTT
>-|TRBJ2-1|TRBV5-1|TRBD1
CASNSLRDSNNEQFF
TGCGCCAGCAACAGCCTCCGGGACAGCAACAATGAGCAGTTCTTC
>-|TRBJ2-5|TRBV6-1|-
CASSEFLETQYF
TGTGCCAGCAGTGAATTCTTGGAGACCCAGTACTTC
>-|TRBJ2-5|TRBV11-1|-
CASAGFGQGGQETQYF
TGTGCCAGCGCTGGGTTCGGCCAGGGTGGACAAGAGACCCAGTACTTC
>-|TRBJ2-5|TRBV4-1|TRBD1
CASSQDQGGAETQYF
TGCGCCAGCAGCCAAGATCAAGGGGGCGCCGAGACCCAGTACTTC
>-|TRBJ1-2|TRBV5-1|-
CASSDRPHLQGEAYGYTF
TGCGCCAGCAGCGATAGACCACACCTACAGGGTGAAGCGTATGGCTACACCTTC
>-|TRBJ2-7|TRBV11-3|-
CASSLGRGYRSSYEQYF
TGTGCCAGCAGCTTGGGTCGGGGGTATAGGAGCTCCTACGAGCAGTACTTC
>-|TRBJ2-2|TRBV19|-
CASSVISRAGELFF
TGTGCCAGTAGTGTTATTAGTAGAGCCGGGGAGCTGTTTTTT
>-|TRBJ2-3|TRBV4-1|-
CASSLPGGEGIRGTQYF
TGCGCCAGCAGCCTACCGGGCGGCGAGGGAATTAGAGGTACGCAGTATTTT
>-|TRBJ2-5|TRBV7-8|-
CASSLVQGRGTQYF
TGTGCCAGCAGCTTAGTACAGGGTCGGGGGACCCAGTACTTC
>-|TRBJ2-1|TRBV27|-
CASSLGPGGNEQFF
TGTGCCAGCAGTTTAGGGCCCGGGGGCAATGAGCAGTTCTTC
>-|TRBJ1-3|TRBV15|TRBD1
CATSRAQTGVRNTIYF
TGTGCCACCAGCAGAGCCCAGACAGGGGTTAGAAACACCATATATTTT
>-|TRBJ1-2|TRBV4-3|-
CASSQDRVTNYGYTF
TGCGCCAGCAGCCAAGATCGGGTGACAAACTATGGCTACACCTTC
>-|TRBJ1-1|TRBV5-1|TRBD1
CASSLSGTGVGVVTEAFF
TGCGCCAGCAGCTTGTCCGGGACAGGGGTAGGGGTAGTCACTGAAGCTTTCTTT
>-|TRBJ2-3|TRBV4-3|-
CASSRGDTLTDTQYF
TGCGCCAGCAGCCGGGGGGACACCCTCACAGATACGCAGTATTTT
>-|TRBJ2-7|TRBV6-1|TRBD1
CASTLGQGSYEQYF
TGTGCCAGCACCTTAGGACAGGGGTCCTACGAGCAGTACTTC
>-|TRBJ2-3|TRBV29-1|-
CSVEPSSGDTQYF
TGCAGCGTTGAACCCAGCTCGGGAGATACGCAGTATTTT
>-|TRBJ2-4|TRBV21-1|-
CASSIFGRGNIQYF
-
>once|TRBJ2-1|TRBV12-5|-
CASGLVRRPGPYNEQFF
TGTGCTAGTGGTTTGGTACGCCGACCTGGGCCCTACAATGAGCAGTTCTTC
>-|TRBJ2-1|TRBV7-3|-
CASSLDGGPSNEQFF
TGTGCCAGCAGCTTAGACGGGGGGCCCAGCAATGAGCAGTTCTTC
>-|TRBJ1-6|TRBV30|-
CAWTLGNSPLHF
TGTGCCTGGACCCTGGGTAATTCACCCCTCCACTTT
>-|TRBJ2-7|TRBV29-1|-
CSFRDTGTYEQYF
TGCAGCTTCCGGGACACCGGCACCTACGAGCAGTACTTC
>-|TRBJ1-1|TRBV11-2|-
CASQGLSNTEAFF
TGTGCCAGCCAGGGACTTTCGAACACTGAAGCTTTCTTT
>few|TRBJ1-2|TRBV5-1|-
CASSLGPDNYGYTF
TGCGCCAGCAGCTTGGGTCCGGACAACTATGGCTACACCTTC
>-|TRBJ1-3|TRBV28|-
CASSFSQAAAGNTIYF
TGTGCCAGCAGTTTTTCCCAGGCAGCAGCGGGAAACACCATATATTTT
>-|TRBJ2-2|TRBV5-1|-
CASSGGLTNTGELFF
TGCGCCAGCAGCGGAGGACTTACGAACACCGGGGAGCTGTTTTTT
>-|TRBJ1-6|TRBV19|-
CASSIYLSGRTPLHF
TGTGCCAGTAGTATATACCTCTCGGGCAGGACACCCCTCCACTTT
>-|TRBJ2-5|TRBV29-1|-
CSVRPFTETQYF
TGCAGCGTTCGACCTTTTACAGAGACCCAGTACTTC
>-|TRBJ2-1|TRBV9|-
CASSPRGQNYNEQFF
TGTGCCAGCAGCCCCCGGGGCCAGAACTACAATGAGCAGTTCTTC
>-|TRBJ2-1|TRBV11-3|TRBD2
CASSPRTSGRYNEQFF
TGTGCCAGCAGCCCCCGGACTAGCGGGAGGTACAATGAGCAGTTCTTC
>-|TRBJ2-1|TRBV11-2|-
CASSSHRGLPYNEQFF
TGTGCCAGCAGCTCGCACAGGGGACTCCCCTACAATGAGCAGTTCTTC
>once|TRBJ1-1|TRBV6-5|-
CASSYSKGIAEAFF
TGTGCCAGCAGTTACTCGAAGGGGATCGCTGAAGCTTTCTTT
>-|TRBJ2-7|TRBV7-8|-
CASSLGGIDSYEQYF
TGTGCCAGCAGCTTAGGAGGGATCGACTCCTACGAGCAGTACTTC
>once|TRBJ2-5|TRBV9|TRBD1
CASSVGQGAGETQYF
TGTGCCAGCAGCGTAGGACAGGGGGCTGGAGAGACCCAGTACTTC
>-|TRBJ2-5|TRBV6-6|-
CASRQRAGGLETQYF
TGTGCCAGCCGACAGAGGGCAGGGGGGTTAGAGACCCAGTACTTC
>-|TRBJ1-1|TRBV2|TRBD1
CASKWSGTGEVMNTEAFF
TGTGCCAGCAAATGGTCCGGGACAGGGGAGGTCATGAACACTGAAGCTTTCTTT